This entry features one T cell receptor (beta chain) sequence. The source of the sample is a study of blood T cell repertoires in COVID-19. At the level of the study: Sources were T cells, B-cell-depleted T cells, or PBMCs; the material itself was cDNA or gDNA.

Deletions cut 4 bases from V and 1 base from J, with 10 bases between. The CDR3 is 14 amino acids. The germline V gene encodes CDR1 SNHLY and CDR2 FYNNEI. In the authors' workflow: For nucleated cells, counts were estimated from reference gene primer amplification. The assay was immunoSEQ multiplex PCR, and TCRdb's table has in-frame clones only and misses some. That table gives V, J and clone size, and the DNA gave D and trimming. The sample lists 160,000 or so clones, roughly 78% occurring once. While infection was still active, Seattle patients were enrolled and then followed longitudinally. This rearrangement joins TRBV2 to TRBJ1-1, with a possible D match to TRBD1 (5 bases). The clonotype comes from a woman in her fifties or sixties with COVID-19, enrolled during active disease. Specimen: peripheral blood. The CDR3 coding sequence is TGTGCCAGCAGTGGGGAGGGGTGGAACACTGAAGCTTTCTTT. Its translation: CASSGEGWNTEAFF.